This TCR beta chain appears in the sequencing data of a study of CD8+CD57+ T cells in acquired aplastic anemia. Study as a whole: DNA recovered from sorted CD4+ and CD8+ cells had a mean of around 3.2 ug. Findings and limits, study-wide: A set of approximately 30 CD8+ CDR3 sequences was shared between patients and controls, and these sequences appeared highly expressed in patients.

This clonotype was seen ten or more times. Its antigen remains unidentified. The patients chosen for sequencing had shown expansion of CD8+CD57+ cells (detected by flow cytometry). Patients, without exception, had severe acquired aplastic anemia. Profiles of TCR beta VDJ and CDR3 were generated from a genomic DNA template. One entry per CDR3 protein, called by TCRdb with MiXCR from the reads. The sample lists approximately 190,000 distinct CDR3 sequences; roughly half were seen once. This CDR3 comprises 13 residues. In germline, CDR1 is DFQATT, CDR2 SNEGSKA (reference sequence). V lost 4 bases and J lost 1, with 10 bases in between.

Sequenced: sorted CD4+, CD8+, or CD8+CD57+ T cells (not recorded which) from PBMCs. The sequence was collected from a human donor with aplastic anemia. The chain is built from TRBV20-1 and TRBJ1-1, with D perhaps matching TRBD1 (5 bases). Written as DNA, the CDR3 is TGCAGTGCTATCCGTGGGGGGAACACTGAAGCTTTCTTT. It yields the protein CSAIRGGNTEAFF.